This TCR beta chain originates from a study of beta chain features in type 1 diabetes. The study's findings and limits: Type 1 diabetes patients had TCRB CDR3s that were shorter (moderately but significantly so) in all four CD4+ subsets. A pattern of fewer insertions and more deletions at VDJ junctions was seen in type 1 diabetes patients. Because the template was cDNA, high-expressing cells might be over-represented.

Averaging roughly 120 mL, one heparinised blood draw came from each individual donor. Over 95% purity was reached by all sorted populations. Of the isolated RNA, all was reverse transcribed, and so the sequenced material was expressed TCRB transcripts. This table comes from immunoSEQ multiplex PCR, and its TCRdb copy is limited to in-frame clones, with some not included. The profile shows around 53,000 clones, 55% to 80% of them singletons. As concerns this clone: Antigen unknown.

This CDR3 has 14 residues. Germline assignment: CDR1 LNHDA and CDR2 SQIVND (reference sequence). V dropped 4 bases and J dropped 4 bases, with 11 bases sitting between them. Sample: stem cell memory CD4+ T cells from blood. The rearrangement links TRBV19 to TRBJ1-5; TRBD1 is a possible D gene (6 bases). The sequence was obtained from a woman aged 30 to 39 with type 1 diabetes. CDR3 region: CASSTGQSNQPQHF. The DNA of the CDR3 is TGTGCCAGTAGTACCGGACAGAGTAATCAGCCCCAGCATTTT.